The 8 T cell receptor beta chains below all came from one sample that was sequenced in a study of graft-versus-host responses after intestinal transplantation. The protocol was immunoSEQ multiplex PCR, while the TCRdb copy is restricted to in-frame clones and leaves out a portion. Of some 45,000 clones in the sample, roughly 90% were seen once. The sequences come from PBMCs, collected 524 days after transplant. These receptors all stem from a human patient who received an intestinal transplant, so some T cells may come from the graft donor.

This sequence joins TRBV28 and TRBJ2-5; TRBD1 aligns across 10 bases. V trimming: 5 bases; J trimming: 6 bases; junction bases outside the gene matches: 3. Looked up from germline, CDR1 is MDHEN and CDR2 is SYDVKM. CDR3 size: 13 residues. CDR3 protein: CASSRDRGQTQYF. CDR3 DNA: TGTGCCAGCAGTAGGGACAGGGGCCAGACCCAGTACTTC.

The V and J genes are TRBV28 and TRBJ1-2; the D gene is possibly TRBD1 (6 bases). Germline V gene lookup returns CDR1 MDHEN and CDR2 SYDVKM. Trimming left V 6 bases short and J 5 bases short, with 16 bases between. There are 14 residues in the CDR3. This CDR3 is CASRLPTGSYGYTF. The CDR3 DNA reads as TGTGCCAGCAGGTTACCCACAGGGTCTTATGGCTACACCTTC.

The rearrangement uses TRBV28 and TRBJ2-3; 7 bases map to TRBD2. The J segment lost 1 base and the V segment lost 7 bases, leaving 11 bases of the junction unmatched. This CDR3 is built from 16 residues. CDR1 and CDR2 from the germline V gene are MDHEN and SYDVKM. In DNA, the CDR3 is TGTGCCAGCACTCCTAGCTGGGGGGGAGGCACAGATACGCAGTATTTT. Residues: CASTPSWGGGTDTQYF. The full variable domain, with the rest looked up from reference TRBV28 and TRBJ2-3, is DVKVTQSSRYLVKRTGEKVFLECVQDMDHENMFWYRQDPGLGLRLIYFSYDVKMKEKGDIPEGYSVSREKKERFSLILESASTNQTSMYLCASTPSWGGGTDTQYFGPGTRLTVL.

The V call is TRBV4-3, the J call TRBJ2-7, with a possible D match to TRBD2 (6 bases). V lost 1 base, J lost 3 bases, and 10 bases lay in between. This CDR3 comprises 14 residues. Looked up from germline, CDR1 is LGHNA and CDR2 is YSLEER. CDR3 DNA: TGCGCCAGCAGCCAAGTGCAGGGACTCTACGAGCAGTACTTC. Protein sequence: CASSQVQGLYEQYF.

V is TRBV5-1 and J is TRBJ2-3, with TRBD1 matching over 8 bases. This CDR3 is built from 15 residues. Germline CDR1 SGHRS, CDR2 YFSETQ. Losses at the gene ends were 6 bases for V and 5 bases for J; bases not matched to a gene: 11. In nucleotides, the CDR3 is TGCGCCAGCACCCAAGCAGGGGGCGCGGGAGATACGCAGTATTTT. Protein sequence: CASTQAGGAGDTQYF.

The chain links TRBV6-1 to TRBJ2-1; no reliable D call. The CDR3 runs 10 residues. V dropped 5 bases and J dropped 8 bases, with 4 bases sitting between them. The germline CDR1 and CDR2 sequences are MNHNS and SASEGT. This CDR3 is CASSLDEQFF. The CDR3 DNA reads as TGTGCCAGCAGTCTAGATGAGCAGTTCTTC.

The V call is TRBV5-1, the J call TRBJ2-7, with 8 bases fitting TRBD2. This CDR3 is built from 15 residues. The V and J ends lost 4 bases and 4 bases, in that order; junction bases with no gene match: 10. Germline V CDR1 and CDR2: SGHRS, YFSETQ. The CDR3 bases are TGCGCCAGCAGCACCACCGGGACTAGGGTATACGAGCAGTACTTC. It encodes CASSTTGTRVYEQYF.

CDR3 in amino acids: CASSIGRGAYEQYF. CDR3 coding DNA: TGTGCCAGTAGTATAGGCAGGGGGGCCTACGAGCAGTACTTC. The chain recombines TRBV19 with TRBJ2-7, with D maybe TRBD1 (7 bases). Between the trimmed V and J ends, which lost 1 base and 2 bases, there was a span of 9 bases. CDR3 length equals 14 residues. The germline gives CDR1 LNHDA, CDR2 SQIVND (reference sequence). Looking up the rest from reference TRBV19 and TRBJ2-7 gives the full variable domain: DGGITQSPKYLFRKEGQNVTLSCEQNLNHDAMYWYRQDPGQGLRLIYYSQIVNDFQKGDIAEGYSVSREKKESFPLTVTSAQKNPTAFYLCASSIGRGAYEQYFGPGTRLTVT.